A selection of T cell receptor beta chains follows, all from one sample in a study of T cells after yellow fever vaccination. Each CDR3 protein is one row after TCRdb ran MiXCR on the 5' RACE reads. The sample yields tens of thousands of distinct CDR3 sequences, 7.5% to 9% seen once. This sample comprised CD8+ T cells sorted from PBMCs, obtained on the day of the yellow fever booster vaccination. The origin of the receptors is a man between 25 and 39 years old who received the YFV17D yellow fever vaccine. Both conserved end residues are part of each CDR3. Each record gives: CDR3 length, J gene, V gene, clone size, D gene, CDR3 protein, CDR3 DNA. D genes are given only for firm matches. Some rows mark clone size as missing; the rest say once, few, many or name a class of expanded clone.

cdr3_length: 13
j_call: TRBJ1-1
v_call: TRBV4-3
clone_size: few
d_call: NA
cdr3_aa: CASSGGAVTEAFF
cdr3_nt: TGCGCCAGCAGCGGAGGGGCCGTGACTGAAGCTTTCTTT

cdr3_length: 12
j_call: TRBJ2-7
v_call: TRBV27
clone_size: many
d_call: NA
cdr3_aa: CASSSSTYEQYF
cdr3_nt: TGTGCCAGCAGTTCCTCTACCTACGAGCAGTACTTC

cdr3_length: 14
j_call: TRBJ2-5
v_call: TRBV10-1
clone_size: many
d_call: NA
cdr3_aa: CASSGPGNQETQYF
cdr3_nt: TGCGCCAGCAGTGGCCCGGGGAACCAAGAGACCCAGTACTTC

cdr3_length: 15
j_call: TRBJ2-1
v_call: TRBV15
clone_size: few
d_call: TRBD2
cdr3_aa: CATSRGNSGKNEQFF
cdr3_nt: TGTGCCACCAGCAGAGGGAATAGCGGGAAGAATGAGCAGTTCTTC

cdr3_length: 15
j_call: TRBJ2-7
v_call: TRBV6-5
clone_size: few
d_call: NA
cdr3_aa: CASSYGLTGIYEQYF
cdr3_nt: TGTGCCAGCAGTTACGGTCTAACGGGAATATACGAGCAGTACTTC

cdr3_length: 13
j_call: TRBJ2-5
v_call: TRBV7-8
clone_size: few
d_call: NA
cdr3_aa: CASRGLEKETQYF
cdr3_nt: TGTGCCAGCAGGGGGCTAGAGAAAGAGACCCAGTACTTC

cdr3_length: 13
j_call: TRBJ2-7
v_call: TRBV5-5
clone_size: NA
d_call: TRBD2
cdr3_aa: CATSAGDPYEQYF
cdr3_nt: TGTGCCACCTCCGCGGGGGATCCCTACGAGCAGTACTTC

cdr3_length: 16
j_call: TRBJ2-2
v_call: TRBV5-1
clone_size: many
d_call: NA
cdr3_aa: CASSSNEGWNTGELFF
cdr3_nt: TGCGCCAGCAGCTCTAATGAGGGATGGAACACCGGGGAGCTGTTTTTT

cdr3_length: 17
j_call: TRBJ2-1
v_call: TRBV6-5
clone_size: many
d_call: TRBD2
cdr3_aa: CASSNPLWTSGDNEQFF
cdr3_nt: TGTGCCAGCAGTAATCCACTATGGACTAGCGGGGACAATGAGCAGTTCTTC

cdr3_length: 15
j_call: TRBJ2-3
v_call: TRBV7-6
clone_size: few
d_call: NA
cdr3_aa: CASSGRGVFTDTQYF
cdr3_nt: TGTGCCAGCAGCGGAAGGGGGGTCTTCACAGATACGCAGTATTTT

cdr3_length: 18
j_call: TRBJ2-2
v_call: TRBV15
clone_size: few
d_call: NA
cdr3_aa: CATSPSTIGPANTGELFF
cdr3_nt: TGTGCCACCAGCCCTTCTACAATAGGCCCTGCGAACACCGGGGAGCTGTTTTTT

cdr3_length: 15
j_call: TRBJ2-7
v_call: TRBV4-3
clone_size: NA
d_call: NA
cdr3_aa: CASSQDIPQSYEQYF
cdr3_nt: TGCGCCAGCAGCCAAGATATCCCCCAATCCTACGAGCAGTACTTC

cdr3_length: 16
j_call: TRBJ2-7
v_call: TRBV4-3
clone_size: many
d_call: NA
cdr3_aa: CASSQDPSRSPHEQYF
cdr3_nt: TGCGCCAGCAGCCAAGATCCCAGCAGGTCACCCCACGAGCAGTACTTC

cdr3_length: 16
j_call: TRBJ2-1
v_call: TRBV25-1
clone_size: few
d_call: TRBD2
cdr3_aa: CASSPPGLAGGSEQFF
cdr3_nt: TGTGCCAGCAGTCCCCCGGGACTAGCGGGAGGTAGTGAGCAGTTCTTC

cdr3_length: 16
j_call: TRBJ2-7
v_call: TRBV10-3
clone_size: few
d_call: TRBD2
cdr3_aa: CAITGPGGSGSYEQYF
cdr3_nt: TGTGCCATCACGGGCCCGGGGGGGAGCGGGAGCTACGAGCAGTACTTC

cdr3_length: 17
j_call: TRBJ2-3
v_call: TRBV7-9
clone_size: few
d_call: NA
cdr3_aa: CASSLGEQWRITDTQYF
cdr3_nt: TGTGCCAGCAGCTTAGGGGAACAGTGGAGGATCACAGATACGCAGTATTTT

cdr3_length: 14
j_call: TRBJ2-4
v_call: TRBV19
clone_size: NA
d_call: NA
cdr3_aa: CASSKGQGWDIQYF
cdr3_nt: TGTGCCAGTAGTAAGGGTCAGGGGTGGGACATTCAGTACTTC

cdr3_length: 14
j_call: TRBJ2-7
v_call: TRBV20-1
clone_size: few
d_call: NA
cdr3_aa: CSAILKQPPYEQYF
cdr3_nt: TGCAGTGCTATTCTGAAACAGCCTCCCTACGAGCAGTACTTC

cdr3_length: 15
j_call: TRBJ2-1
v_call: TRBV5-6
clone_size: NA
d_call: NA
cdr3_aa: CASSHFLAVGNEQFF
cdr3_nt: TGTGCCAGCAGCCACTTCTTGGCCGTGGGCAATGAGCAGTTCTTC

cdr3_length: 15
j_call: TRBJ2-7
v_call: TRBV14
clone_size: many
d_call: NA
cdr3_aa: CASSQDSGDAYEQYF
cdr3_nt: TGTGCCAGCAGCCAAGATAGCGGAGACGCCTACGAGCAGTACTTC

cdr3_length: 14
j_call: TRBJ2-7
v_call: TRBV7-9
clone_size: many
d_call: NA
cdr3_aa: CASRPPGPNYEQYF
cdr3_nt: TGTGCCAGCAGGCCCCCGGGTCCGAACTACGAGCAGTACTTC

cdr3_length: 14
j_call: TRBJ1-1
v_call: TRBV9
clone_size: few
d_call: NA
cdr3_aa: CASSVENSNTEAFF
cdr3_nt: TGTGCCAGCAGCGTCGAAAACTCTAACACTGAAGCTTTCTTT

cdr3_length: 15
j_call: TRBJ2-1
v_call: TRBV3-1
clone_size: NA
d_call: NA
cdr3_aa: CASSQDPGVYNEQFF
cdr3_nt: TGTGCCAGCAGCCAAGATCCAGGGGTCTACAATGAGCAGTTCTTC

cdr3_length: 15
j_call: TRBJ2-2
v_call: TRBV10-3
clone_size: many
d_call: TRBD2
cdr3_aa: CATGASGRNTGELFF
cdr3_nt: TGTGCCACTGGGGCTAGCGGGAGAAACACCGGGGAGCTGTTTTTT

cdr3_length: 14
j_call: TRBJ1-5
v_call: TRBV6-1
clone_size: NA
d_call: TRBD1
cdr3_aa: CASSEGTESTPQHF
cdr3_nt: TGTGCCAGCAGTGAGGGGACAGAGTCGACGCCCCAGCATTTT

cdr3_length: 19
j_call: TRBJ2-3
v_call: TRBV13
clone_size: NA
d_call: TRBD2
cdr3_aa: CASSSVSTSGPTKTDTQYF
cdr3_nt: TGTGCCAGCAGCTCTGTCTCGACTAGCGGGCCGACAAAAACAGATACGCAGTATTTT

cdr3_length: 15
j_call: TRBJ2-7
v_call: TRBV19
clone_size: NA
d_call: TRBD2
cdr3_aa: CASSWLAGGTYEQYF
cdr3_nt: TGTGCCAGTAGTTGGCTAGCGGGAGGAACCTACGAGCAGTACTTC

cdr3_length: 15
j_call: TRBJ2-5
v_call: TRBV7-6
clone_size: NA
d_call: TRBD2
cdr3_aa: CASSLAGGLGETQYF
cdr3_nt: TGTGCCAGCAGCTTAGCGGGGGGGTTAGGAGAGACCCAGTACTTC

cdr3_length: 13
j_call: TRBJ2-2
v_call: TRBV30
clone_size: few
d_call: NA
cdr3_aa: CASSGVNTGELFF
cdr3_nt: TGTGCCTCGAGCGGAGTGAACACCGGGGAGCTGTTTTTT

cdr3_length: 17
j_call: TRBJ2-3
v_call: TRBV4-2
clone_size: many
d_call: TRBD2
cdr3_aa: CASSQEELAGGRDTQYF
cdr3_nt: TGTGCCAGCAGCCAAGAGGAACTAGCGGGAGGAAGGGATACGCAGTATTTT

cdr3_length: 14
j_call: TRBJ2-3
v_call: TRBV20-1
clone_size: NA
d_call: TRBD1
cdr3_aa: CSASGQGSTDTQYF
cdr3_nt: TGCAGTGCTAGCGGACAGGGCAGCACAGATACGCAGTATTTT

cdr3_length: 13
j_call: TRBJ2-7
v_call: TRBV21-1
clone_size: few
d_call: NA
cdr3_aa: CASSKTRLGEQYF
cdr3_nt: TGTGCCAGCAGCAAAACCCGACTCGGGGAGCAGTACTTC

cdr3_length: 11
j_call: TRBJ1-1
v_call: TRBV20-1
clone_size: NA
d_call: NA
cdr3_aa: CSARFVTEAFF
cdr3_nt: TGCAGTGCTAGATTTGTCACTGAAGCTTTCTTT

cdr3_length: 12
j_call: TRBJ2-2
v_call: TRBV12-3/TRBV12-4
clone_size: few
d_call: NA
cdr3_aa: CASTQGSGELFF
cdr3_nt: TGTGCCAGCACTCAGGGGTCCGGGGAGCTGTTTTTT

cdr3_length: 14
j_call: TRBJ2-5
v_call: TRBV4-3
clone_size: NA
d_call: NA
cdr3_aa: CASSQVARGETQYF
cdr3_nt: TGCGCCAGCAGCCAAGTCGCCCGAGGGGAGACCCAGTACTTC

cdr3_length: 15
j_call: TRBJ2-1
v_call: TRBV5-6
clone_size: few
d_call: NA
cdr3_aa: CASSQTPSSYNEQFF
cdr3_nt: TGTGCCAGCAGCCAGACTCCTAGCTCCTACAATGAGCAGTTCTTC

cdr3_length: 19
j_call: TRBJ2-1
v_call: TRBV7-2
clone_size: NA
d_call: TRBD2
cdr3_aa: CASSLASGRGESSYNEQFF
cdr3_nt: TGTGCCAGCAGCTTAGCTAGCGGGAGGGGGGAGAGCTCCTACAATGAGCAGTTCTTC

cdr3_length: 16
j_call: TRBJ2-3
v_call: TRBV20-1
clone_size: few
d_call: NA
cdr3_aa: CSAQRLGRISTDTQYF
cdr3_nt: TGCAGTGCTCAACGACTGGGACGGATCAGCACAGATACGCAGTATTTT

cdr3_length: 13
j_call: TRBJ2-1
v_call: TRBV15
clone_size: few
d_call: NA
cdr3_aa: CATSRSLPDEQFF
cdr3_nt: TGTGCCACCAGCCGGAGTTTGCCCGATGAGCAGTTCTTC

cdr3_length: 14
j_call: TRBJ2-1
v_call: TRBV6-2/TRBV6-3
clone_size: few
d_call: NA
cdr3_aa: CASSCPTEYNEQFF
cdr3_nt: TGTGCCAGCAGTTGTCCGACGGAATACAATGAGCAGTTCTTC

cdr3_length: 13
j_call: TRBJ2-1
v_call: TRBV27
clone_size: many
d_call: NA
cdr3_aa: CASWPDSYNEQFF
cdr3_nt: TGTGCCAGCTGGCCCGATTCCTACAATGAGCAGTTCTTC

cdr3_length: 14
j_call: TRBJ1-3
v_call: TRBV20-1
clone_size: many
d_call: NA
cdr3_aa: CSAASTSSGNTIYF
cdr3_nt: TGCAGTGCTGCCAGTACCTCCTCTGGAAACACCATATATTTT

cdr3_length: 14
j_call: TRBJ2-7
v_call: TRBV7-2
clone_size: NA
d_call: NA
cdr3_aa: CASSQERLAYEQYF
cdr3_nt: TGTGCCAGCAGCCAAGAAAGGCTAGCCTACGAGCAGTACTTC

cdr3_length: 12
j_call: TRBJ2-4
v_call: TRBV29-1
clone_size: NA
d_call: TRBD1
cdr3_aa: CSVVQGDYIQYF
cdr3_nt: TGCAGCGTTGTGCAGGGGGATTACATTCAGTACTTC

cdr3_length: 16
j_call: TRBJ2-1
v_call: TRBV12-5
clone_size: few
d_call: TRBD1
cdr3_aa: CASGANRGAAYNEQFF
cdr3_nt: TGTGCTAGTGGTGCTAACAGGGGAGCGGCCTACAATGAGCAGTTCTTC

cdr3_length: 20
j_call: TRBJ2-7
v_call: TRBV29-1
clone_size: few
d_call: TRBD2
cdr3_aa: CSVESRREIDPSGRAYEQYF
cdr3_nt: TGCAGCGTTGAAAGCCGAAGGGAGATCGACCCTAGCGGGAGGGCCTACGAGCAGTACTTC

cdr3_length: 15
j_call: TRBJ2-7
v_call: TRBV7-2
clone_size: NA
d_call: TRBD2
cdr3_aa: CASSLELAGTYEQYF
cdr3_nt: TGTGCCAGCAGCTTAGAACTAGCGGGAACCTACGAGCAGTACTTC

cdr3_length: 14
j_call: TRBJ1-6
v_call: TRBV7-2
clone_size: NA
d_call: NA
cdr3_aa: CASSSPAYNSPLHF
cdr3_nt: TGTGCCAGCAGCTCGCCGGCGTATAATTCACCCCTCCACTTT

cdr3_length: 14
j_call: TRBJ2-5
v_call: TRBV12-3/TRBV12-4
clone_size: NA
d_call: NA
cdr3_aa: CASSSHRGGETQYF
cdr3_nt: TGTGCCAGCAGTTCACATCGGGGCGGAGAGACCCAGTACTTC

cdr3_length: 16
j_call: TRBJ2-7
v_call: TRBV9
clone_size: few
d_call: TRBD2
cdr3_aa: CASSVRWRERDYEQYF
cdr3_nt: TGTGCCAGCAGCGTACGCTGGCGGGAGCGGGACTACGAGCAGTACTTC

cdr3_length: 14
j_call: TRBJ2-5
v_call: TRBV2
clone_size: few
d_call: NA
cdr3_aa: CASQPGQAGETQYF
cdr3_nt: TGTGCCAGCCAACCCGGACAGGCGGGGGAGACCCAGTACTTC

cdr3_length: 15
j_call: TRBJ2-1
v_call: TRBV6-5
clone_size: NA
d_call: TRBD1
cdr3_aa: CASSYGTGPMSGQFF
cdr3_nt: TGTGCCAGCAGTTACGGGACAGGGCCTATGTCGGGGCAGTTCTTC

cdr3_length: 14
j_call: TRBJ2-5
v_call: TRBV12-5
clone_size: NA
d_call: NA
cdr3_aa: CASGSGTAEETQYF
cdr3_nt: TGTGCTAGTGGATCCGGGACTGCCGAAGAGACCCAGTACTTC

cdr3_length: 14
j_call: TRBJ2-7
v_call: TRBV27
clone_size: NA
d_call: TRBD1
cdr3_aa: CASRLGQGATEQYF
cdr3_nt: TGTGCCAGCAGGCTAGGACAGGGGGCGACTGAGCAGTACTTC

cdr3_length: 15
j_call: TRBJ1-5
v_call: TRBV27
clone_size: NA
d_call: TRBD1
cdr3_aa: CASKQEGTGAQPQHF
cdr3_nt: TGTGCCAGCAAACAAGAAGGGACAGGCGCCCAGCCCCAGCATTTT

cdr3_length: 13
j_call: TRBJ2-1
v_call: TRBV14
clone_size: few
d_call: NA
cdr3_aa: CASSQGISNEQFF
cdr3_nt: TGTGCCAGCAGCCAAGGCATCTCCAATGAGCAGTTCTTC

cdr3_length: 13
j_call: TRBJ2-2
v_call: TRBV27
clone_size: NA
d_call: NA
cdr3_aa: CASSFGNTGELFF
cdr3_nt: TGTGCCAGCAGTTTTGGGAACACCGGGGAGCTGTTTTTT